These 29 T cell receptor beta chains were sequenced from one sample in a study of T cells in Graves' hyperthyroidism and ophthalmopathy. RNA transcripts served as the template for amplifying TCR beta CDR3 regions. The HTBI primer set served for first-round RT-PCR of the TCR CDR3. TCRdb redid the calling of the multiplex PCR reads with MiXCR, one entry per CDR3 protein. Of hundreds of thousands of distinct CDR3 sequences detected, around 16% appear once; the ten largest clones hold 13% to 15%. Sequencing was performed on blood. The receptors were sampled from a woman under 30 with Graves' hyperthyroidism.

A few counts support this clonotype. The V call is TRBV9, the J call TRBJ2-1; 7 bases line up with TRBD2. The end of the DNA fits TRBJ2-7 better, so the J call may be wrong. The CDR3 contains 17 residues. The germline V gene has CDR1 SGDLS and CDR2 YYNGEE. This chain's CDR3 is CASSPRLGGSSYYEQYF. DNA of the CDR3: TGTGCCAGCAGCCCCCGACTTGGCGGGAGCTCCTACTACGAGCAGTACTTC.

This clonotype was seen only a few times. V usage is TRBV3-1 and J usage is TRBJ2-2; TRBD2 is a possible D gene (6 bases). This CDR3 region has 19 residues. The germline V gene has CDR1 LGHDT and CDR2 YNNKEL (reference sequence). V dropped 0 bases and J dropped 0 bases, with 17 bases sitting between them. DNA for the CDR3: TGTGCCAGCAGCCAAGACCCCTTGGGGGGATCATCGAACACCGGGGAGCTGTTTTTT. Protein: CASSQDPLGGSSNTGELFF.

The chain has TRBV15 and TRBJ2-1, with D tentatively TRBD1 or TRBD2 (5 bases each). The germline gives CDR1 LNHNV, CDR2 YYDKDF (reference sequence). The CDR3 has 15 residues. V gave up 2 bases and J gave up 7 bases, with 15 bases separating them. The CDR3 DNA is TGTGCCACCAGCAGAAACCCAGGGCGGGTGAATGAGCAGTTCTTC. Translated: CATSRNPGRVNEQFF.

This clonotype was seen repeatedly, ten times or more. This chain links TRBV6-2 or TRBV6-3 with TRBJ1-2, with 8 bases fitting TRBD1. CDR1 is MNHEY, CDR2 SVGEGT, per germline. The CDR3 totals 15 residues. The junction had 6 bases not matched to a gene; V was cut back by 0 bases and J by 6 bases. CDR3 coding DNA: TGTGCCAGCAGTTACTCGGGCAGGGGGCTCGATGGCTACACCTTC. It encodes CASSYSGRGLDGYTF.

The table lists this clonotype with many counts. The chain recombines TRBV7-2 with TRBJ2-1; 13 nucleotides match TRBD2. The CDR3 is 16 amino acids. The germline gives CDR1 SGHTA, CDR2 FQGNSA. Trimming cost V 2 bases and J 4 bases; bases outside gene matches: 2. The CDR3 loop reads CASSLWTSGGYNEQFF. The CDR3 nucleotides are TGTGCCAGCAGCTTATGGACTAGCGGGGGTTACAATGAGCAGTTCTTC.

The CDR3 region has the DNA TGTGCCACCAGCAGAGTCCCCCGGGACAGTCGGGTCTACGAGCAGTACTTC. Translation gives CATSRVPRDSRVYEQYF. The chain employs TRBV15 and TRBJ2-7; 7 bases line up with TRBD1. CDR1 is LNHNV, CDR2 YYDKDF, per germline (reference sequence). With 1 base clipped from V and 3 bases from J, the junction kept 12 bases outside the gene matches. This CDR3 comprises 17 residues.

The CDR3, as DNA: TGCAGTGCTAGAGGACGAAGCGGGAGGGGCAATGAGCAGTTCTTC. It yields the protein CSARGRSGRGNEQFF. This chain connects TRBV20-1 to TRBJ2-1; 10 bases are a match to TRBD2. CDR1 and CDR2 from the germline V gene are DFQATT and SNEGSKA (reference sequence). The CDR3 loop spans 15 amino acids. The trim removed 1 base at V and 6 bases at J, leaving 6 bases unmatched.

The gene calls are TRBV5-6 and TRBJ1-2; no definite D call. The V end lost 3 bases, the J end lost 1 base, and 16 bases lay between the germline ends. The CDR3 spans 16 residues. Looked up from germline, CDR1 is SGHDT and CDR2 is YYEEEE. The CDR3 DNA sequence: TGTGCCAGCAGCTATCGGACCACGACCCATAACTATGGCTACACCTTC. Protein: CASSYRTTTHNYGYTF.

The sample holds many counts of this clonotype. The chain combines TRBV28 with TRBJ2-2; 11 nucleotides match TRBD1. Germline lookup yields CDR1 MDHEN and CDR2 SYDVKM. V shed 5 bases and J 6 bases; nucleotides not matched to a gene: 5. The CDR3 consists of 15 residues. The CDR3 region has the DNA TGTGCCAGCAGTCGGGACAGGGGGTGGCCCGGGGAGCTGTTTTTT. This codes for CASSRDRGWPGELFF.

Of note for this clonotype: Possible read error: a much larger clone is one base away. J is TRBJ2-5 and V is TRBV14; TRBD1 might be the D (6 bases). The J call could be wrong; TRBJ2-1 is a better fit for the DNA end. Per germline, CDR1 SGHDN and CDR2 FVKESK. The CDR3 length is 16 residues. The CDR3, as DNA: TGTGCCAGCAGCCCGGTGGGGGCTAGCCGAATTGGGACCCAGTTCTTC. It is translated as CASSPVGASRIGTQFF.

This clonotype was counted a few times. V usage is TRBV4-2 and J usage is TRBJ1-6, with 8 bases lining up with TRBD1. The junction had 4 bases not matched to a gene; V was cut back by 2 bases and J by 7 bases. Germline CDR1 reads LGHNA; CDR2 reads YNFKEQ. The CDR3 is 15 residues long. The CDR3, as DNA: TGTGCCAGCAGCCAAAGTAGGGACAGGAATTCACCCCTCCACTTT. Amino acid sequence: CASSQSRDRNSPLHF.

This clonotype was seen a few times. The chain recombines TRBV20-1 with TRBJ1-1; D gene ambiguous. V was pared by 5 bases and J by 0 bases, with 13 bases between. This CDR3 is 14 amino acids long. Germline-derived CDR1 and CDR2 are DFQATT and SNEGSKA (reference sequence). This CDR3 is CSAADTVLNTEAFF. In DNA, the CDR3 is TGCAGTGCTGCGGATACGGTTTTGAACACTGAAGCTTTCTTT.

This clonotype has ten or more counts. The CDR3 nucleotides read TGTGCCAGCAGCCCCCGGACTAGCCTTGTTCAGTACTTC. It specifies CASSPRTSLVQYF. The chain is built from TRBV7-6 and TRBJ2-5, with 8 bases that match TRBD2. Per germline, CDR1 SGHVS and CDR2 FNYEAQ. This CDR3 has 13 amino acids. The ends lost 5 bases at V and 11 bases at J; junction bases unmatched: 10.

This clonotype occurred many times. The chain couples TRBV20-1 to TRBJ2-5; 7 bases match TRBD2. In germline, CDR1 is DFQATT, CDR2 SNEGSKA (reference sequence). Germline trimming cut 0 bases from V and 2 bases from J; bases unmatched to any gene: 6. The CDR3 covers 15 residues. The CDR3 reads CSARESSGAQETQYF. CDR3 DNA: TGCAGTGCTAGAGAGTCCAGCGGGGCACAAGAGACCCAGTACTTC.

In this sample, this clonotype turned up many times. The V and J genes are TRBV10-2 and TRBJ1-1; 9 nucleotides match TRBD1. V lost 7 bases, J lost 0 bases, and 3 bases stayed unmatched. The CDR3 is made up of 14 amino acids. Germline V gives CDR1 WSHSY, CDR2 SAAADI. CDR3 nucleotide sequence: TGCGCCAGCAACGGACAGGGGCTGAACACTGAAGCTTTCTTT. Protein: CASNGQGLNTEAFF.

There are many counts of this clonotype. V usage is TRBV27 and J usage is TRBJ2-7; TRBD1 agrees at 7 bases. CDR1 is MNHEY, CDR2 SMNVEV, per germline (reference sequence). This CDR3 has 13 residues. The ends lost 10 bases at V and 3 bases at J; junction bases unmatched: 9. The CDR3 DNA sequence: TGTGCCACCTCCCGAGGGACAGACTACGAGCAGTACTTC. This encodes CATSRGTDYEQYF.

This clonotype was detected once. The J gene is TRBJ2-2, the V gene TRBV4-2, with TRBD1 as a possible D gene (6 bases). This CDR3 spans 16 amino acids. Per germline, CDR1 LGHNA and CDR2 YNFKEQ. V lost 0 bases to trimming and J lost 0 bases, with 8 bases between them. The CDR3 is CASSQETGANTGELFF. CDR3 in DNA: TGTGCCAGCAGCCAAGAGACAGGAGCGAACACCGGGGAGCTGTTTTTT.

This clonotype was found once. The chain uses TRBV6-1 and TRBJ1-6; a weak D match, TRBD1 (5 bases). CDR1 and CDR2 from the germline V gene are MNHNS and SASEGT. The V and J ends lost 8 bases and 7 bases respectively, with 21 bases between them. The CDR3 totals 16 residues. CDR3 sequence: CASLLDRGLSNSPLHF. The CDR3 nucleotides read TGTGCCAGCCTTCTTGATCGGGGCTTGAGCAATTCACCCCTCCACTTT.

This clonotype showed up just a few times. The chain couples TRBV4-1 to TRBJ2-7; 7 bases line up with TRBD1. Germline CDR1 reads MGHRA; CDR2 reads YSYEKL. Trimming took 2 bases from V and 2 from J; bases not matched to a gene: 6. The CDR3 extends over 15 amino acids. The CDR3 is CASSQRDSGAYEQYF. The CDR3 nucleotides are TGCGCCAGCAGCCAAAGGGACAGTGGCGCCTACGAGCAGTACTTC.

To note about this clonotype: At one of its ends the junction is not consistent with the germline gene, which may arise from a read error. V usage is TRBV29-1 and J usage is TRBJ2-3; 7 bases match TRBD1. Per germline, CDR1 SQVTM and CDR2 ANQGSEA. There are 15 residues in the CDR3. The CDR3 region has the DNA TGCATCGTTGACAATCGACAGGGCGACACAGATACGCAGTATTTT. This encodes CIVDNRQGDTDTQYF.

This clonotype was seen many times. The chain carries TRBV5-1 and TRBJ2-1; 8 bases line up with TRBD2. This CDR3 is 16 amino acids long. The V gene end was trimmed by 0 bases and the J gene end by 5 bases; junction bases not matched to a gene: 7. Looked up from germline, CDR1 is SGHRS and CDR2 is YFSETQ. The CDR3 DNA is TGCGCCAGCAGCTTGGAATTGGCGGGAGGCCACAATGAGCAGTTCTTC. It translates to CASSLELAGGHNEQFF. Full variable domain (outside the CDR3, taken from reference TRBV5-1 and TRBJ2-1): KAGVTQTPRYLIKTRGQQVTLSCSPISGHRSVSWYQQTPGQGLQFLFEYFSETQRNKGNFPGRFSGRQFSNSRSEMNVSTLELGDSALYLCASSLELAGGHNEQFFGPGTRLTVL.

The CDR3: CSARSSVGGHTGELFF. In DNA form, the CDR3 reads TGCAGTGCTAGATCTTCGGTTGGGGGGCACACCGGGGAGCTGTTTTTT. J is TRBJ2-2 and V is TRBV20-1; tentatively, D is TRBD1 or TRBD2 (6 bases each). The germline V and J ends were trimmed by 2 bases and 3 bases, with 16 bases remaining between them. The germline V gene encodes CDR1 DFQATT and CDR2 SNEGSKA (reference sequence). The length of the CDR3 is 16 residues.

This clonotype occurred a few times. This could be a read error, since a much larger clone is one nucleotide away. V usage is TRBV29-1 and J usage is TRBJ1-1; no clear D. From germline, CDR1 is SQVTM and CDR2 ANQGSEA. The CDR3 runs to 13 residues. V was pared by 1 base and J by 1 base, with 7 bases between. CDR3 loop: CSVEVEGNTEAFF. CDR3 nucleotide sequence: TGCAGCGTTGAAGTAGAGGGGAACACTGAAGCTTTCTTT.

This CDR3 reads CASSQGGKNQPQHF. CDR3 coding DNA: TGCGCCAGCAGCCAAGGGGGCAAGAATCAGCCCCAGCATTTT. The V call is TRBV4-1, the J call TRBJ1-5, with D perhaps TRBD1 (5 bases). CDR1 and CDR2 (germline): MGHRA, YSYEKL. V was cut by 1 base and J by 4 bases, with 8 bases left in between. The CDR3 consists of 14 residues.

This clonotype was seen at least ten times. V and J are TRBV3-1 and TRBJ1-2; the D is unclear. The CDR3 has 14 residues. The germline CDR1 and CDR2 sequences are LGHDT and YNNKEL (reference sequence). Trimming took off 0 bases at V and 2 bases at J, with 7 bases between the two ends. The CDR3 DNA follows: TGTGCCAGCAGCCAAGATCTGGGGAACTATGGCTACACCTTC. This translates into CASSQDLGNYGYTF.

This clonotype came up a few times. Since no conserved phenylalanine or tryptophan closes the CDR3, a read error is the likely cause. V usage is TRBV6-2 or TRBV6-3 and J usage is TRBJ2-7; D gene uncertain. Germline loops: CDR1 MNHEY, CDR2 SVGEGT. CDR3 size: 13 residues. V lost 2 bases and J 4 bases, leaving 9 bases between the germline ends. The CDR3 DNA sequence: TGTGCCAGCAGTTACGGAGACTCGTACGAGCAGTACCTC. Translated, it gives CASSYGDSYEQYL.

This clonotype was seen once. The chain is built from TRBV5-1 and TRBJ1-1, with TRBD1 matching over 7 bases. Germline CDR1 and CDR2: SGHRS and YFSETQ. With 4 bases clipped from V and 1 base from J, the junction kept 7 bases outside the gene matches. The CDR3 runs to 15 residues. The CDR3 DNA reads as TGCGCCAGCAGCGCTGATACAGGGGAGAACACTGAAGCTTTCTTT. Translation: CASSADTGENTEAFF.

There are a few counts of this clonotype. The CDR3 DNA sequence: TGTGCCAGCAGGTCAGGGTTTCGTGGGGAAAAACTGTTTTTT. As protein: CASRSGFRGEKLFF. The J gene is TRBJ1-4, the V gene TRBV6-1, with D perhaps matching TRBD1 (5 bases). This CDR3 has 14 residues. V lost 6 bases and J lost 8, with 16 bases in between. Germline V gene sequence: CDR1 MNHNS, CDR2 SASEGT.

This clonotype was recorded at least ten times. The rearrangement uses TRBV6-6 and TRBJ2-1; D is tentatively TRBD1 or TRBD2 (5 bases each). Germline-derived CDR1 and CDR2 are MNHNY and SVGAGI (reference sequence). The CDR3 loop spans 16 amino acids. V lost 1 base and J lost 4, with 14 bases in between. CDR3 loop: CASSYFPRDAYNEQFF. CDR3 DNA: TGTGCCAGCAGTTACTTTCCCCGGGACGCTTACAATGAGCAGTTCTTC.